This T cell receptor (beta chain) was identified in a study of T cell responses to AZD1222 COVID-19 vaccine. Study-level points and caveats: Baseline seropositivity characterized only a handful of AZD1222 recipients. Spike was spanned by vaccine-associated CD4 TCRs, which were dominant at 160-218 and 743-854. There were repertoire samples only from the period after the peak T cell response.

The table came from immunoSEQ multiplex PCR; TCRdb's copy has only in-frame clones and leaves some out. The sample comprises 90,000 to 150,000 clones, more than 75% of which are singletons, and about 3.5% rests with the top ten. This clone appeared a single time. No antigen is known for it. This CDR3 comprises 13 residues. Germline-derived CDR1 and CDR2 are MNHEY and SVGAGI. V lost 7 bases and J 1 base, leaving 10 bases between the germline ends. This TCR came from an adult in good health. Specimen: peripheral blood, collected on day 0 of AZD1222 vaccination. The V gene is TRBV6-5, the J gene TRBJ1-1; maybe TRBD1 (6 bases). The CDR3 DNA is TGTGCCAGCACCAACAGGGAGAACACTGAAGCTTTCTTT. This sequence encodes CASTNRENTEAFF.